A selection of T cell receptor beta chains follows, all from one sample in a study of blood T cell repertoires in COVID-19. Profiling relied on immunoSEQ multiplex PCR, and the TCRdb table lists in-frame clones only, not all of them. Of just over 300,000 clones listed, 87% were seen once; the top ten hold approximately 2%. The sequenced material came from peripheral blood. These receptor sequences come from a man aged 18 to 35 with active or convalescent COVID-19. Both conserved end residues are part of each CDR3. The D gene is left open where the match is weak. A row's size may be missing; if present it is once, few, many or a size class.

cdr3_nt: TGTGCCAGCTCTCGACTTACCGGGACAGACCACAATGAGCAGTTCTTC
cdr3_aa: CASSRLTGTDHNEQFF
v_call: TRBV18
j_call: TRBJ2-1
clone_size: NA
d_call: TRBD1

cdr3_nt: TGTGCCAGCAGCCGGACTACTTTGAACACTGAAGCTTTCTTT
cdr3_aa: CASSRTTLNTEAFF
v_call: TRBV5-5
j_call: TRBJ1-1
clone_size: once
d_call: NA

cdr3_nt: TGCGCCAGCAGCTTCAGGGCGGCGGGGGCGGCGGGAGATTGGTATGAGCAGTTCTTC
cdr3_aa: CASSFRAAGAAGDWYEQFF
v_call: TRBV5-1
j_call: TRBJ2-1
clone_size: NA
d_call: NA

cdr3_nt: TGTGCCAGCAGCCATCAACGGGAAAGTTCCTACAATGAGCAGTTCTTC
cdr3_aa: CASSHQRESSYNEQFF
v_call: TRBV11-2
j_call: TRBJ2-1
clone_size: NA
d_call: NA

cdr3_nt: TGTGCCAGCAGCATTCCACAGGGGGCTAGGTACACCGGGGAGCTGTTTTTT
cdr3_aa: CASSIPQGARYTGELFF
v_call: TRBV7-6
j_call: TRBJ2-2
clone_size: NA
d_call: TRBD1

cdr3_nt: TGTGCCAGCAATTCCGGGACTAGCGGCTACAATGAGCAGTTCTTC
cdr3_aa: CASNSGTSGYNEQFF
v_call: TRBV6-5
j_call: TRBJ2-1
clone_size: NA
d_call: TRBD2

cdr3_nt: TGTGCCAGCAGCAGAGAAGGCGGACTAGCCAAAAACATTCAGTACTTC
cdr3_aa: CASSREGGLAKNIQYF
v_call: TRBV11-2
j_call: TRBJ2-4
clone_size: NA
d_call: NA

cdr3_nt: TGCGCCAGCAGCCTCCTAGCGGTCCAAGAGACCCAGTACTTC
cdr3_aa: CASSLLAVQETQYF
v_call: TRBV5-1
j_call: TRBJ2-5
clone_size: NA
d_call: TRBD2

cdr3_nt: TGTGCCAGCACCCAAACGAGGACAGGGGGAAGTGGAAACACCATATATTTT
cdr3_aa: CASTQTRTGGSGNTIYF
v_call: TRBV2
j_call: TRBJ1-3
clone_size: NA
d_call: TRBD1

cdr3_nt: TGTGCCAGCAGTGGGCGGGGGGCCTGCGAGCAGTACTTC
cdr3_aa: CASSGRGACEQYF
v_call: TRBV12-3/TRBV12-4
j_call: TRBJ2-7
clone_size: NA
d_call: TRBD2

cdr3_nt: TGTGCCACCAGTGAACCACAGGGTTATAGAGATCAGCCCCAGCATTTT
cdr3_aa: CATSEPQGYRDQPQHF
v_call: TRBV24-1
j_call: TRBJ1-5
clone_size: few
d_call: NA

cdr3_nt: TGTGCCATCAGTGACCGAAGCGGGAGGGCCCCCGATACGCAGTATTTT
cdr3_aa: CAISDRSGRAPDTQYF
v_call: TRBV10-3
j_call: TRBJ2-3
clone_size: NA
d_call: TRBD2

cdr3_nt: TGTGCCAGCAGTTTCCAAAGGGGCTATGGCTACACCTTC
cdr3_aa: CASSFQRGYGYTF
v_call: TRBV12-3/TRBV12-4
j_call: TRBJ1-2
clone_size: few
d_call: NA

cdr3_nt: TGTGCCACCAGTGATCCCAAGAGCGGGGCGGATACGCAGTATTTT
cdr3_aa: CATSDPKSGADTQYF
v_call: TRBV24-1
j_call: TRBJ2-3
clone_size: NA
d_call: TRBD2

cdr3_nt: TGTGCCACCAGTGATTATGACAGAACCTACGAGCAGTACTTC
cdr3_aa: CATSDYDRTYEQYF
v_call: TRBV24-1
j_call: TRBJ2-7
clone_size: NA
d_call: NA

cdr3_nt: TGTGCCAGCAGCCAAAAGGGGGGGGTTTGGGCCCTCCACTTT
cdr3_aa: CASSQKGGVWALHF
v_call: TRBV6-5
j_call: TRBJ1-6
clone_size: NA
d_call: NA

cdr3_nt: TGTGCCAGCACTACCGGGACAGGGGGCGGTAAAGGAAACTATGGCTACACCTTC
cdr3_aa: CASTTGTGGGKGNYGYTF
v_call: TRBV28
j_call: TRBJ1-2
clone_size: NA
d_call: TRBD1

cdr3_nt: TGTGCCAGCAGCCAAACTCAGGGCTCACCCCTCCACTTT
cdr3_aa: CASSQTQGSPLHF
v_call: TRBV11-2
j_call: TRBJ1-6
clone_size: NA
d_call: NA

cdr3_nt: TGTGCCAGCAGCGTAGCTTTTGGAGGCTACGAGCAGTACTTC
cdr3_aa: CASSVAFGGYEQYF
v_call: TRBV9
j_call: TRBJ2-7
clone_size: NA
d_call: NA

cdr3_nt: TGTGCCAGCAGTCCTGGACAGGGGGCGGTCAATGAGCAGTTCTTC
cdr3_aa: CASSPGQGAVNEQFF
v_call: TRBV6-5
j_call: TRBJ2-1
clone_size: NA
d_call: TRBD1

cdr3_nt: TGCGCCAGCAGCTTCCAGGGGGGAGCTGACAATGAGCAGTTCTTC
cdr3_aa: CASSFQGGADNEQFF
v_call: TRBV5-1
j_call: TRBJ2-1
clone_size: NA
d_call: NA

cdr3_nt: TGTGCCAGCTCACCAAGGACAGGGGAGGGAGCCTACGAGCAGTACTTC
cdr3_aa: CASSPRTGEGAYEQYF
v_call: TRBV18
j_call: TRBJ2-7
clone_size: NA
d_call: TRBD1

cdr3_nt: TGTGCCAGCAGCCCCCGACTAGCGGGAGGGATCTACGAGCAGTACTTC
cdr3_aa: CASSPRLAGGIYEQYF
v_call: TRBV7-8
j_call: TRBJ2-7
clone_size: NA
d_call: TRBD2

cdr3_nt: TGTGCCAGCAGCTTATTGGCGGGAGGCCTCTACGAGCAGTACTTC
cdr3_aa: CASSLLAGGLYEQYF
v_call: TRBV7-9
j_call: TRBJ2-7
clone_size: NA
d_call: TRBD2

cdr3_nt: TGTGCCAGCAGCTTGCGGCAGGGGGCCAACAATGAGCAGTTCTTC
cdr3_aa: CASSLRQGANNEQFF
v_call: TRBV5-8
j_call: TRBJ2-1
clone_size: NA
d_call: TRBD1

cdr3_nt: TGTGCCAGCAGCGGGGAGGGACTAGCGCCCGGGGAGCTGTTTTTT
cdr3_aa: CASSGEGLAPGELFF
v_call: TRBV7-9
j_call: TRBJ2-2
clone_size: NA
d_call: TRBD2

cdr3_nt: TGTGCCAGCAGATACTCGCGGACAGATACGCAGTATTTT
cdr3_aa: CASRYSRTDTQYF
v_call: TRBV3-1/TRBV3-2
j_call: TRBJ2-3
clone_size: NA
d_call: NA

cdr3_nt: TGCGCCAGCAGCTTGGGCCCGACAGGGGGCGAAGACACCATATATTTT
cdr3_aa: CASSLGPTGGEDTIYF
v_call: TRBV5-1
j_call: TRBJ1-3
clone_size: once
d_call: TRBD1

cdr3_nt: TGTGCCAGCAGTGACAGGCTGGGAGATACGCAGTATTTT
cdr3_aa: CASSDRLGDTQYF
v_call: TRBV6-1
j_call: TRBJ2-3
clone_size: NA
d_call: NA

cdr3_nt: TGTGCCAGTAGTATAATTTTCGGAGGGGATACTGAAGCTTTCTTT
cdr3_aa: CASSIIFGGDTEAFF
v_call: TRBV19
j_call: TRBJ1-1
clone_size: NA
d_call: NA

cdr3_nt: TGTGCCAGCGGTGTACAGGGGGCTGCAGGAAACACCATATATTTT
cdr3_aa: CASGVQGAAGNTIYF
v_call: TRBV28
j_call: TRBJ1-3
clone_size: once
d_call: TRBD1

cdr3_nt: TGCGCCAGCAATTCTGGGCCAGGCACCGGGGAGCTGTTTTTT
cdr3_aa: CASNSGPGTGELFF
v_call: TRBV5-1
j_call: TRBJ2-2
clone_size: NA
d_call: NA

cdr3_nt: TGCAGTGCTGGTGGACTAGCGGAGAGCTCCTACGAGCAGTACTTC
cdr3_aa: CSAGGLAESSYEQYF
v_call: TRBV20-1
j_call: TRBJ2-7
clone_size: NA
d_call: TRBD2

cdr3_nt: TGTGCCAGCGAAAGCGGAGACTACAATGAGCAGTTCTTC
cdr3_aa: CASESGDYNEQFF
v_call: TRBV6-5
j_call: TRBJ2-1
clone_size: NA
d_call: NA

cdr3_nt: TGCGCCAGCAGGGGAGTTACCTACGAGCAGTACTTC
cdr3_aa: CASRGVTYEQYF
v_call: TRBV5-1
j_call: TRBJ2-7
clone_size: NA
d_call: NA

cdr3_nt: TGTGCCAGCAGCTTACCCTCCTCCTACGAGCAGTACTTC
cdr3_aa: CASSLPSSYEQYF
v_call: TRBV7-9
j_call: TRBJ2-7
clone_size: NA
d_call: NA

cdr3_nt: TGTGCCAGCAGTGCCCATGGGAGTGGTCTAGCGGGAGCAAGGGAGCAGTACTTC
cdr3_aa: CASSAHGSGLAGAREQYF
v_call: TRBV28
j_call: TRBJ2-7
clone_size: NA
d_call: TRBD2

cdr3_nt: TGTGCCAGCAGCCAGAACCCTACAGGGCCTGAAGCTTTCTTT
cdr3_aa: CASSQNPTGPEAFF
v_call: TRBV14
j_call: TRBJ1-1
clone_size: NA
d_call: NA

cdr3_nt: TGTGCCAGCAGCTTAGGCGGGACAGCTAATCAGCCCCAGCATTTT
cdr3_aa: CASSLGGTANQPQHF
v_call: TRBV7-2
j_call: TRBJ1-5
clone_size: NA
d_call: TRBD1

cdr3_nt: TGTGCCAGCAGCTTAGGGGAACCGGGACAGGGTTGGCACGAGCAGTACTTC
cdr3_aa: CASSLGEPGQGWHEQYF
v_call: TRBV7-9
j_call: TRBJ2-7
clone_size: NA
d_call: TRBD1

cdr3_nt: TGTGCCAGCGGGATAGGACAGTACTATGGCTACACCTTC
cdr3_aa: CASGIGQYYGYTF
v_call: TRBV13
j_call: TRBJ1-2
clone_size: few
d_call: NA

cdr3_nt: TGCGCCAGCAGCCAAAAAAGACAGGCTGTAGGCACTGAAGCTTTCTTT
cdr3_aa: CASSQKRQAVGTEAFF
v_call: TRBV4-1
j_call: TRBJ1-1
clone_size: NA
d_call: NA